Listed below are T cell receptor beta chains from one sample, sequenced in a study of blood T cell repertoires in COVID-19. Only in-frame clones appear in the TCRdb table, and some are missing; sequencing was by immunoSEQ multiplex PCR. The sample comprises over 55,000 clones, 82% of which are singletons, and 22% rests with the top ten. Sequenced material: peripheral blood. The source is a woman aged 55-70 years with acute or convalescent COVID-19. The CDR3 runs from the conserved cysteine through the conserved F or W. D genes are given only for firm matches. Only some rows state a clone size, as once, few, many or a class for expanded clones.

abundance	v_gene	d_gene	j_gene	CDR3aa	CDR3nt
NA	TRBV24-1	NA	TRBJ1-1	CATRAQSNTEAFF	TGTGCCACCAGGGCACAATCGAACACTGAAGCTTTCTTT
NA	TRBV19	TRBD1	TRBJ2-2	CASNYRGRNGELFF	TGTGCCAGTAACTATAGGGGGCGAAACGGGGAGCTGTTTTTT
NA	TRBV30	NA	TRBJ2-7	CAWRYRGGSSYEQYF	TGTGCCTGGCGCTACAGGGGAGGTAGCTCCTACGAGCAGTACTTC
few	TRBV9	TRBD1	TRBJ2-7	CASSVALIQGARYEQYF	TGTGCCAGCAGCGTGGCATTAATACAGGGGGCGCGTTACGAGCAGTACTTC
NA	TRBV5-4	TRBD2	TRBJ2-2	CASSGSGGELFF	TGTGCCAGCAGCGGTAGCGGGGGGGAGCTGTTTTTT
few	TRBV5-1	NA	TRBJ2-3	CASSLEVQGGDTQYF	TGCGCCAGCAGCTTGGAAGTACAGGGGGGGGATACGCAGTATTTT
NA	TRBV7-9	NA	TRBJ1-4	CASSWGEGNEKLFF	TGTGCCAGCAGCTGGGGGGAAGGGAATGAAAAACTGTTTTTT
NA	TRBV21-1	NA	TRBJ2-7	CASADREKYEQYF	TGTGCCAGCGCAGACAGGGAGAAATACGAGCAGTACTTC
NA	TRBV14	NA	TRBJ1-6	CASSMGRENSPLHF	TGTGCCAGCAGCATGGGACGGGAGAATTCACCCCTCCACTTT
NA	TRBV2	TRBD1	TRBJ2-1	CASIRDRDYNEQFF	TGTGCCAGCATCCGGGACAGGGACTACAATGAGCAGTTCTTC
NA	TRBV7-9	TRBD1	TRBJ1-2	CASSHRDRGYGYTF	TGTGCCAGCAGCCACCGGGACAGAGGCTATGGCTACACCTTC
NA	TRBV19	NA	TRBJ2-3	CASSLQAGSQYF	TGTGCCAGTAGTTTGCAGGCAGGTTCGCAGTATTTT
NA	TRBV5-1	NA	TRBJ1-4	CASRPQEGVNEKLFF	TGCGCCAGCAGACCCCAGGAGGGAGTAAATGAAAAACTGTTTTTT
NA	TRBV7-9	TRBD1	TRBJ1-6	CASSIGTGSSPLHF	TGTGCCAGCAGCATAGGGACAGGGAGTTCACCCCTCCACTTT
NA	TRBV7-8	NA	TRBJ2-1	CASSLGNSRLDTQFF	TGTGCCAGCAGCTTAGGGAACAGCCGTTTAGATACACAGTTCTTC
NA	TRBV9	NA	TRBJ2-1	CASSEGGVGNEQFF	TGTGCCAGCAGCGAGGGCGGGGTAGGGAATGAGCAGTTCTTC
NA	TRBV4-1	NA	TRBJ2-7	CASSQEARGAQEQYF	TGCGCCAGCAGCCAAGAGGCACGGGGGGCGCAGGAGCAGTACTTC
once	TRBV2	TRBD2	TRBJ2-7	CASMALPSGGAEQYF	TGTGCCAGCATGGCCCTCCCTAGCGGGGGGGCGGAGCAGTACTTC
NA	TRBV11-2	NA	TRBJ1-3	CASSSAEGVVDF	TGTGCCAGCAGCTCAGCCGAGGGGGTGGTGGATTTT
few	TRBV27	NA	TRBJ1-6	CASSFGVYRLADNSPLHF	TGTGCCAGCAGTTTCGGGGTTTACAGATTGGCAGATAATTCACCCCTCCACTTT
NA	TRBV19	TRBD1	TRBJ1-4	CASSASTGEKLFF	TGTGCCAGTAGTGCGTCGACAGGGGAAAAACTGTTTTTT
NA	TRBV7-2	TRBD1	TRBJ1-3	CASSPNRGVGNTIYF	TGTGCCAGCAGCCCCAACAGGGGGGTCGGAAACACCATATATTTT
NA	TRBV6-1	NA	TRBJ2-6	CASSGIQGTSGANVLTF	TGTGCCAGCAGTGGAATTCAGGGGACCTCTGGGGCCAACGTCCTGACTTTC
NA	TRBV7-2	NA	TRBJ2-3	CASSPGGGQSTDTQYF	TGTGCCAGCAGTCCGGGGGGCGGACAGTCCACAGATACGCAGTATTTT
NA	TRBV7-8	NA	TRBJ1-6	CASSLFGTEHSPLHF	TGTGCCAGCAGCTTATTCGGTACAGAGCATTCACCCCTCCACTTT
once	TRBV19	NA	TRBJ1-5	CASTPRGGGQPQHF	TGTGCCAGTACCCCGCGGGGGGGAGGTCAGCCCCAGCATTTT
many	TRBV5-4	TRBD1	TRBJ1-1	CASSRRQGGVTEAFF	TGTGCCAGCAGCAGACGACAGGGTGGGGTAACTGAAGCTTTCTTT
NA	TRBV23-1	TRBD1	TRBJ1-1	CASSPCGQGDKSDTEAFF	TGCGCCAGCAGTCCATGCGGGCAGGGGGACAAATCGGACACTGAAGCTTTCTTT
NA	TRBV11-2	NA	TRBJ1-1	CASSFRQNTEAFF	TGTGCCAGCAGCTTTAGACAGAACACTGAAGCTTTCTTT
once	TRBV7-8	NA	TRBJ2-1	CASSLGGGARGDEQFF	TGTGCCAGCAGCTTAGGTGGGGGGGCCCGAGGGGATGAGCAGTTCTTC
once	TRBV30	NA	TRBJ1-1	CAWSGWGQNTEAFF	TGTGCCTGGAGTGGTTGGGGACAGAACACTGAAGCTTTCTTT
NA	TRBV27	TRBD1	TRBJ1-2	CASSFRDRYYGYTF	TGTGCCAGCAGTTTCCGGGACAGATACTATGGCTACACCTTC
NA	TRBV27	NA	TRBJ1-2	CASSLSGVGYTF	TGTGCCAGCAGTTTATCAGGGGTTGGCTACACCTTC
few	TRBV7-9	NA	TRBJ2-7	CASSFAGDIYEQYF	TGTGCCAGCAGCTTCGCAGGGGATATCTACGAGCAGTACTTC
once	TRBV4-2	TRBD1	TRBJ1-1	CASSQLRGAEAFF	TGTGCCAGCAGCCAACTCAGGGGGGCTGAAGCTTTCTTT
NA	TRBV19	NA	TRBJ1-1	CASSKRENTEAFF	TGTGCCAGTAGTAAGAGGGAGAACACTGAAGCTTTCTTT
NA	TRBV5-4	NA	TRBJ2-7	CASSDFRGGSYEQYF	TGTGCCAGCAGCGACTTTAGGGGGGGATCCTACGAGCAGTACTTC
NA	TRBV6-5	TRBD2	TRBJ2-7	CASSLRERGDYEQYF	TGTGCCAGCAGCCTTCGAGAGCGGGGGGACTACGAGCAGTACTTC
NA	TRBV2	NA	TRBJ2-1	CASSEEVPSSYNEQFF	TGTGCCAGCAGTGAGGAGGTCCCGAGCTCCTACAATGAGCAGTTCTTC
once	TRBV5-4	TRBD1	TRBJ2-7	CASSPGQPTYEQYF	TGTGCCAGCAGCCCGGGACAGCCTACCTACGAGCAGTACTTC
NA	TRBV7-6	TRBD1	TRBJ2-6	CASSLAPPSPTGVNVLTF	TGTGCCAGCAGCTTAGCTCCCCCCAGTCCGACAGGGGTGAACGTCCTGACTTTC
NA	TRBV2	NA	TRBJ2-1	CASRWGAGDEQFF	TGTGCCAGCAGGTGGGGGGCGGGGGATGAGCAGTTCTTC
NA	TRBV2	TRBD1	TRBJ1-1	CASSRDREKAEAFF	TGTGCCAGCAGTAGGGACAGGGAAAAGGCTGAAGCTTTCTTT
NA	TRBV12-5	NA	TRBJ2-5	CASGGAWRETQYF	TGTGCTAGTGGGGGGGCATGGCGGGAGACCCAGTACTTC
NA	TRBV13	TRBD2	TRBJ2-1	CASSDRGTSGNEQFF	TGTGCCAGCAGCGACCGAGGGACTAGCGGGAATGAGCAGTTCTTC
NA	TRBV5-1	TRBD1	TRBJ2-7	CASSKGQSYEQYF	TGCGCCAGCAGCAAGGGACAGTCCTACGAGCAGTACTTC